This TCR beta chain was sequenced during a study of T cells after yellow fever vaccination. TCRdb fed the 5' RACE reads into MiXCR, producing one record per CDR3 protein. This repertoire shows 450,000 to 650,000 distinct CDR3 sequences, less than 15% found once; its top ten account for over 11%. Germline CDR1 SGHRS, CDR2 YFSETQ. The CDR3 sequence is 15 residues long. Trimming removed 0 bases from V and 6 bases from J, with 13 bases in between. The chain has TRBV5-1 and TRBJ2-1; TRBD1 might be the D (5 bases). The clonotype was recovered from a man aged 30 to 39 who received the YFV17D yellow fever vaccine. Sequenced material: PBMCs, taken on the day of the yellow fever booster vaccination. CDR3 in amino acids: CASSLEGPASNEQFF. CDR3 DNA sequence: TGCGCCAGCAGCTTGGAGGGGCCCGCCTCCAATGAGCAGTTCTTC.